A selection of T cell receptor beta chains follows, all from one sample in a study of T cell repertoires in cytomegalovirus infection. TCRdb used MiXCR to reprocess the reads, holding one entry per CDR3 protein. Here the sample spans about 530,000 distinct CDR3 sequences, 26% being singletons. Material for sequencing was PBMCs. The receptor set was obtained from a human donor in good health (CMV status not recorded). Some clones in this sample may be carry-over from other donors' samples. Both conserved end residues are part of each CDR3. Clone size is stated in some rows and not others, as once, few, many or a class when expanded.

J gene	clone size	V gene	CDR3 protein
TRBJ2-7	.	TRBV28	CASKEEREPYEQYF
TRBJ2-3	many	TRBV7-2	CASSSQSAHGDTQYF
TRBJ2-5	.	TRBV7-6	CASSLVTPPQETQYF
TRBJ2-1	.	TRBV7-2	CASSTTGVPINEQFF
TRBJ2-1	.	TRBV6-4	CASSPLNFPGGNNEQFF
TRBJ1-5	.	TRBV6-6	CASSYAPGQSSNQPQHF
TRBJ2-7	once	TRBV28	CASSSPSGGSYEQYF
TRBJ2-5	few	TRBV10-3	CAISESGNRGAETQYF
TRBJ2-1	many	TRBV7-6	CASSPTVGGPYNEQFF
TRBJ1-2	.	TRBV29-1	CSVEVVTDYGYTF
TRBJ1-3	.	TRBV4-3	CASSQWSPGQGAGNTIYF
TRBJ1-2	.	TRBV12-3/TRBV12-4	CASTNEGANYGYTF
TRBJ2-6	few	TRBV7-3	CASSLKFQGATGANVLTF
TRBJ1-2	many	TRBV6-1	CASSPTRGTYGYTF
TRBJ2-1	.	TRBV7-2	CASSLGAGGVNEQFF
TRBJ1-4	.	TRBV11-2	CASSSHILQATNEKLFF
TRBJ1-5	.	TRBV20-1	CSAGRDNGNQPQHF
TRBJ2-5	.	TRBV5-1	CASGERGRETQYF
TRBJ1-4	many	TRBV7-2	CASSLGDRAQEKLFF
TRBJ1-5	few	TRBV6-1	CATRKGHNQPQHF
TRBJ2-3	.	TRBV28	CASGRTGADTQYF
TRBJ2-7	.	TRBV7-2	CASSRESVSDEQYF
TRBJ1-1	.	TRBV18	CASSPFAQGANTEAFF
TRBJ2-5	.	TRBV6-2/TRBV6-3	CASSSQFLETQYF
TRBJ1-5	few	TRBV28	CASSDPGQGIPHSNQPQHF
TRBJ1-6	few	TRBV6-8	CASSYGENSPLHF
TRBJ2-5	few	TRBV11-2	CASSLNQGALETQYF
TRBJ1-1	few	TRBV30	CAWSVRDGAEAFF
TRBJ1-5	.	TRBV12-3/TRBV12-4	CASSLRDRGDQPQHF
TRBJ1-2	.	TRBV10-2	CASSESPRYYGYTF
TRBJ2-1	.	TRBV5-1	CASSLGSENNEQFF
TRBJ1-1	.	TRBV5-1	CASSHRGNTEAFF
TRBJ2-3	.	TRBV7-6	CASSPRRTSGTDTQYF
TRBJ2-1	few	TRBV11-2	CASSLDYPRGQFF
TRBJ2-5	.	TRBV6-2/TRBV6-3	CASKGQGARETQYF
TRBJ2-7	.	TRBV12-3/TRBV12-4	CASSLGTGQYF